This TCR beta chain was sequenced during a study of radiation and T cells in renal cell carcinoma. Study-level information: Nephrectomy followed 15 Gy stereotactic body radiation by 4 weeks. Study outcomes and limitations: From baseline, blood top tumor clonotypes peaked at 2 weeks post-radiation. No pretreatment tumor biopsies were available for baseline clonotypes.

This clone was counted only a few times. What it binds is not known. V lost 10 bases and J 7 bases, leaving 10 bases between the germline ends. CDR1 and CDR2 from the germline V gene are LNHDA and SQIVND (reference sequence). The CDR3 contains 11 residues. Time point given: baseline pretreatment blood. Described treatment: 15 Gy SBRT to primary tumor, nephrectomy 4 weeks later. Blood was sampled at baseline, 2 weeks and 4 weeks after SBRT. Only in-frame clones appear in the TCRdb table, and some are missing; sequencing was by immunoSEQ multiplex PCR. This table has 70,000 to 100,000 clones, about 79% appearing once.

The receptor comes from a man between 60 and 75 years old with renal cell carcinoma. The sequencing here drew on blood, taken from a patient whose treatment included radiotherapy and nephrectomy. This chain uses TRBV19 with TRBJ1-4, with D possibly being TRBD1 (6 bases). The CDR3 bases are TGTGCCATAGGGGGTATTGAAAAACTGTTTTTT. This translates into CAIGGIEKLFF. Based on the CDR3 plus reference TRBV19 and TRBJ1-4, the full variable domain is DGGITQSPKYLFRKEGQNVTLSCEQNLNHDAMYWYRQDPGQGLRLIYYSQIVNDFQKGDIAEGYSVSREKKESFPLTVTSAQKNPTAFYLCAIGGIEKLFFGSGTQLSVL.